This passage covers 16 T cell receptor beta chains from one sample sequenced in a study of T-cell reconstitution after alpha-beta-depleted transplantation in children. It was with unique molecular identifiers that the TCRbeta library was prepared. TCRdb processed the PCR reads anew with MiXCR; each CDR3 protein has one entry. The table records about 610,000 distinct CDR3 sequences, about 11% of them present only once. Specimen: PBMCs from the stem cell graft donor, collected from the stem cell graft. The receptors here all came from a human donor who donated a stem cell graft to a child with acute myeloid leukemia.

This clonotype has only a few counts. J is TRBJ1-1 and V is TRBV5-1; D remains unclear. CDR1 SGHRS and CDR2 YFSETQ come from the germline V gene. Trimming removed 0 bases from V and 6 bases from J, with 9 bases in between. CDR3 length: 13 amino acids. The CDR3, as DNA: TGCGCCAGCAGCTTGGCCGGGAATCCTGAAGCTTTCTTT. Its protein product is CASSLAGNPEAFF. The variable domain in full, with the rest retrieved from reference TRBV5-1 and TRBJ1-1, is KAGVTQTPRYLIKTRGQQVTLSCSPISGHRSVSWYQQTPGQGLQFLFEYFSETQRNKGNFPGRFSGRQFSNSRSEMNVSTLELGDSALYLCASSLAGNPEAFFGQGTRLTVV.

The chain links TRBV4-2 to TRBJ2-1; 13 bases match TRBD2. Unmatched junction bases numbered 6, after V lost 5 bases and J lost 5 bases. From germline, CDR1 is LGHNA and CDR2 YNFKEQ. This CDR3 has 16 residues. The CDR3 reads CASSRLGLAGNNEQFF. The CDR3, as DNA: TGTGCCAGCAGCAGATTGGGACTAGCGGGAAACAATGAGCAGTTCTTC.

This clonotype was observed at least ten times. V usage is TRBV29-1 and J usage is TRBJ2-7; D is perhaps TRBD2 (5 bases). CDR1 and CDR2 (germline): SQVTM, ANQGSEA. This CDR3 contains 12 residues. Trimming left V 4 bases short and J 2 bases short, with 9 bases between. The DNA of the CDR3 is TGCAGCGTTGTCCGGGATCCCTACGAGCAGTACTTC. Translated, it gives CSVVRDPYEQYF.

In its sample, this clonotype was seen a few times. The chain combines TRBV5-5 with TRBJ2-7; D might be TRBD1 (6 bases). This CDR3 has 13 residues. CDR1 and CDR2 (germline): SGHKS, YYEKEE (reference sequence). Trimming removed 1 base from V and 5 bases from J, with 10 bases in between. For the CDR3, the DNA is TGTGCCAGCAGCTTGATGGGGGCCCACGAGCAGTACTTC. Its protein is CASSLMGAHEQYF.

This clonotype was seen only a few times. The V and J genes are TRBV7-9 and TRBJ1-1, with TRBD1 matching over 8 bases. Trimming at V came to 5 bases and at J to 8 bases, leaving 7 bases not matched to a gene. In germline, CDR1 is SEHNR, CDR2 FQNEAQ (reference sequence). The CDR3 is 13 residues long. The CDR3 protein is CASSQGRDREAFF. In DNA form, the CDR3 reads TGTGCCAGCAGCCAAGGTCGGGACAGGGAAGCTTTCTTT.

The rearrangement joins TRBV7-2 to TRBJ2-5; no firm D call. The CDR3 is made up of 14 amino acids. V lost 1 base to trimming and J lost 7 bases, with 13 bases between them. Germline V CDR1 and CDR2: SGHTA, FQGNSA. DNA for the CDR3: TGTGCCAGCAGCTTAGGGGTCCCACTCGGGACCCAGTACTTC. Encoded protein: CASSLGVPLGTQYF.

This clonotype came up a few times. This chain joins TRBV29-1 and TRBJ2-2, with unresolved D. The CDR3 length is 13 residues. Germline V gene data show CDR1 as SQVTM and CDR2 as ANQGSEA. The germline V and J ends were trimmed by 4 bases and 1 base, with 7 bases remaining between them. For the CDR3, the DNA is TGCAGCGTTGGTCCGGAGAACACCGGGGAGCTGTTTTTT. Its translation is CSVGPENTGELFF.

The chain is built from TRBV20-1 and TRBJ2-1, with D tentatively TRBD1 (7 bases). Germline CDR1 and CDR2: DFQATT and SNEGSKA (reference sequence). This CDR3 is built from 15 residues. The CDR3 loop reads CCGGQGGSSYNEQFF. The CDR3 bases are TGCTGTGGGGGCCAGGGGGGAAGCTCCTACAATGAGCAGTTCTTC.

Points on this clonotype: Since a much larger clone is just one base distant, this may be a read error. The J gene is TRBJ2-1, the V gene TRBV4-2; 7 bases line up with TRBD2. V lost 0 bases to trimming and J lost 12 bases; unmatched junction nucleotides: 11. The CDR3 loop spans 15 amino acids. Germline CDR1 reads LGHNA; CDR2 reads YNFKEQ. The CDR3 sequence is CASSQESGELIRQFF. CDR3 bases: TGTGCCAGCAGCCAAGAAAGCGGGGAGCTTATTCGGCAGTTCTTC.

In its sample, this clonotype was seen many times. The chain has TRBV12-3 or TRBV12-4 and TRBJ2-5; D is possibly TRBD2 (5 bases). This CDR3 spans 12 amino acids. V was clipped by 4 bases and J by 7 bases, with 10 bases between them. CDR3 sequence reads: CASSSTRGTQYF. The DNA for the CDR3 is TGTGCCAGCAGTTCGACCCGGGGGACCCAGTACTTC.

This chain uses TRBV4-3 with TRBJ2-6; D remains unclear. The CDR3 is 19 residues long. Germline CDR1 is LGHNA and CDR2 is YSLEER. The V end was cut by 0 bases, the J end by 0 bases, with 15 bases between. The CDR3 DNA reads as TGCGCCAGCAGCCAAGATCGGGTCGACCGTGACTCTGGGGCCAACGTCCTGACTTTC. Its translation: CASSQDRVDRDSGANVLTF.

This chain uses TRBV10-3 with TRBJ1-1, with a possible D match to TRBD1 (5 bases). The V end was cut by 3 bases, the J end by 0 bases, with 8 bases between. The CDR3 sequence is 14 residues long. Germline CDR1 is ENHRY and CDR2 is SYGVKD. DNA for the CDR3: TGTGCCATCAGTGACATGGGACTGAACACTGAAGCTTTCTTT. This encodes CAISDMGLNTEAFF.

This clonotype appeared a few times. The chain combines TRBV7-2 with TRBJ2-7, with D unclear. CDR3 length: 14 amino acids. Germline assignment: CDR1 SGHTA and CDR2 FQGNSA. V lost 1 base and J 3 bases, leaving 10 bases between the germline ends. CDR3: CASSLVFGNYEQYF. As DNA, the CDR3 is TGTGCCAGCAGCTTAGTTTTTGGGAACTACGAGCAGTACTTC.

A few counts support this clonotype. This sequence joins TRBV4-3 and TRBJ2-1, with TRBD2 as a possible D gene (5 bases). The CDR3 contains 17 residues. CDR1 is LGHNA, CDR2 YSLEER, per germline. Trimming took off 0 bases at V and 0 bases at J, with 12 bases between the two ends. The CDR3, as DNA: TGCGCCAGCAGCCAAGATCCATTAACTAGCTCCTACAATGAGCAGTTCTTC. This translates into CASSQDPLTSSYNEQFF.

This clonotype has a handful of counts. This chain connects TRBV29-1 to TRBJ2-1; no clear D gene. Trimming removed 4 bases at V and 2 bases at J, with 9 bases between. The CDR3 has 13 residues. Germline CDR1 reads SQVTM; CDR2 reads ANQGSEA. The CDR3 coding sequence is TGCAGCGTTGTCGGGTCCCCCTACAATGAGCAGTTCTTC. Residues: CSVVGSPYNEQFF.

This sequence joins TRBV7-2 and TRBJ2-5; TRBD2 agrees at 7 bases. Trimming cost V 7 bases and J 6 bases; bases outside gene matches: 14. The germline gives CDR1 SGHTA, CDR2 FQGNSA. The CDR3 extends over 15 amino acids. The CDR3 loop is CASNSRGGSGQTQYF. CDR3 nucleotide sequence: TGTGCCAGCAACTCAAGGGGCGGGAGTGGTCAGACCCAGTACTTC.